These 28 T cell receptor beta chains came from one sample sequenced in a study of T-cell memory formation after mild COVID-19. Via MiXCR, TCRdb re-called the 5' RACE reads, giving one row per CDR3 protein. The sample holds around 120,000 distinct CDR3 sequences, 15% to 20% seen once. The sample was PBMCs or a T cell subset sorted from them (not recorded which). The receptors were gathered from an adult woman who had mild COVID-19 (a few samples of this study predate the infection). Cell type and time point are not known.

The table lists this clonotype with a few counts. This sequence joins TRBV12-3 or TRBV12-4 and TRBJ1-6; perhaps TRBD1 as D (6 bases). CDR3 length equals 15 residues. Trimming removed 6 bases at V and 3 bases at J, with 12 bases between. CDR3 protein: CASRSDRFYNSPLHF. For the CDR3, the DNA is TGTGCCAGCAGATCTGACAGGTTCTATAATTCACCCCTCCACTTT.

This chain connects TRBV5-1 to TRBJ1-1; maybe TRBD1 (6 bases). The germline V gene encodes CDR1 SGHRS and CDR2 YFSETQ. V was clipped by 4 bases and J by 0 bases, with 13 bases between them. The CDR3 extends over 15 amino acids. The CDR3 region is CASSQKTGLNTEAFF. The CDR3 DNA sequence: TGCGCCAGCAGCCAGAAGACAGGATTGAACACTGAAGCTTTCTTT.

The rearrangement joins TRBV11-2 to TRBJ2-1; 7 nucleotides match TRBD1. The CDR3 runs to 15 residues. Germline V CDR1 and CDR2: SGHAT, FQNNGV. V was pared by 1 base and J by 3 bases, with 3 bases of the junction left unmatched. The CDR3: CASSLGGTDYNEQFF. The CDR3 region has the DNA TGTGCCAGCAGCTTAGGGGGGACAGACTACAATGAGCAGTTCTTC. The full variable domain, with the rest looked up from reference TRBV11-2 and TRBJ2-1, is EAGVAQSPRYKIIEKRQSVAFWCNPISGHATLYWYQQILGQGPKLLIQFQNNGVVDDSQLPKDRFSAERLKGVDSTLKIQPAKLEDSAVYLCASSLGGTDYNEQFFGPGTRLTVL.

The sample holds a few counts of this clonotype. The gene calls are TRBV7-8 and TRBJ1-1; D not certain. The V end was cut by 1 base, the J end by 1 base, with 13 bases between. From germline, CDR1 is SGHVS and CDR2 FQNEAQ. The CDR3 loop spans 16 amino acids. CDR3 sequence reads: CASSLESGVKNTEAFF. DNA of the CDR3: TGTGCCAGCAGCTTAGAGTCCGGGGTTAAGAACACTGAAGCTTTCTTT.

This clonotype was detected ten times or more. The chain recombines TRBV7-8 with TRBJ2-1; maybe TRBD2 (6 bases). Trimming pared 1 base from V and 0 bases from J, leaving 19 bases between. Germline V gene sequence: CDR1 SGHVS, CDR2 FQNEAQ. The CDR3 consists of 19 residues. The CDR3 sequence is CASSLVGSAFGSSYNEQFF. The CDR3 DNA reads as TGTGCCAGCAGCTTAGTAGGTAGCGCGTTCGGGAGCTCCTACAATGAGCAGTTCTTC.

This clonotype was recorded at least ten times. CDR3 protein: CASSVVGSGGGTDTQYF. The CDR3 coding sequence is TGTGCCAGCAGCGTAGTCGGTTCGGGGGGCGGCACAGATACGCAGTATTTT. V gene TRBV9 combines with J gene TRBJ2-3; tentatively, D is TRBD2 (7 bases). The V gene lost 0 bases and the J gene lost 1 base, with 15 bases spanning the gap. This CDR3 is built from 17 residues. In germline, CDR1 is SGDLS, CDR2 YYNGEE.

This clonotype was seen many times. V gene TRBV7-2 combines with J gene TRBJ2-3; D is undetermined. This CDR3 has 12 amino acids. The germline CDR1 and CDR2 sequences are SGHTA and FQGNSA. Trimming stripped 2 bases from V and 6 bases from J, with 6 bases between. CDR3 protein: CASSLLGDTQYF. DNA of the CDR3: TGTGCCAGCAGCTTACTCGGCGATACGCAGTATTTT.

The V call is TRBV15, the J call TRBJ2-6, with 8 bases identical to TRBD1. Unmatched junction bases numbered 15, after V lost 6 bases and J lost 8 bases. Germline loops: CDR1 LNHNV, CDR2 YYDKDF (reference sequence). This CDR3 has 17 residues. This CDR3 is CATRDWTGKEVSNVLTF. The CDR3 bases are TGTGCCACCAGAGACTGGACAGGGAAAGAGGTGTCCAACGTCCTGACTTTC.

The gene calls are TRBV29-1 and TRBJ2-7; 11 positions agree with TRBD2. CDR3 length equals 13 residues. The germline CDR1 and CDR2 sequences are SQVTM and ANQGSEA. The ends lost 7 bases at V and 2 bases at J; junction bases unmatched: 4. DNA for the CDR3: TGCAGCGCCGGGACTAGCGGACCCTACGAGCAGTACTTC. This encodes CSAGTSGPYEQYF.

CDR3 protein: CAISETEETQYF. For the CDR3, the DNA is TGTGCCATCAGTGAAACGGAAGAGACCCAGTACTTC. V and J are TRBV10-3 and TRBJ2-5; D call uncertain. V lost 3 bases and J lost 3, with 5 bases in between. CDR3 length equals 12 residues. Germline-derived CDR1 and CDR2 are ENHRY and SYGVKD.

This clonotype was counted at least ten times. The J gene is TRBJ2-7, the V gene TRBV5-1, with a tentative D call TRBD2 (5 bases). The V gene's germline CDR1 is SGHRS and CDR2 YFSETQ. V shed 4 bases and J shed 5 bases, with 16 bases lying between them. The length of the CDR3 is 14 residues. DNA of the CDR3: TGCGCCAGCAGCCACCTAGCCCCCCCGGACGAGCAGTACTTC. This translates into CASSHLAPPDEQYF.

V gene TRBV29-1 combines with J gene TRBJ2-3; TRBD2 aligns across 7 bases. Germline values: CDR1 SQVTM, CDR2 ANQGSEA. This CDR3 region has 13 residues. V gave up 7 bases and J gave up 6 bases; unmatched junction bases: 10. CDR3 residues: CSAGLGDLDTQYF. CDR3 coding DNA: TGCAGCGCCGGACTAGGTGATCTGGATACGCAGTATTTT.

The CDR3: CASSPPGLAGANEQFF. The DNA of the CDR3 is TGTGCCAGCAGCCCCCCTGGACTAGCGGGGGCCAATGAGCAGTTCTTC. This chain links TRBV7-3 with TRBJ2-1, with 13 bases that match TRBD2. CDR3 size: 16 residues. V lost 5 bases to trimming and J lost 6 bases; unmatched junction nucleotides: 7. The germline V gene has CDR1 SGHTA and CDR2 FQGTGA.

This clonotype was counted between two and nine times. This chain connects TRBV10-3 to TRBJ2-7, with 8 bases identical to TRBD2. The V segment lost 11 bases and the J segment 2 bases; nucleotides outside the gene matches: 11. CDR3 size: 14 residues. Germline lookup yields CDR1 ENHRY and CDR2 SYGVKD. CDR3 protein: CAGASGFLTYEQYF. The CDR3 DNA follows: TGTGCCGGGGCTAGCGGGTTCCTTACCTACGAGCAGTACTTC.

This clonotype was seen a handful of times. This chain uses TRBV11-2 with TRBJ2-1; 10 bases line up with TRBD2. Losses at the gene ends were 6 bases for V and 7 bases for J; bases not matched to a gene: 15. Germline CDR1 is SGHAT and CDR2 is FQNNGV. The CDR3 runs 17 residues. CDR3 loop: CASRPPISGGARNEQFF. The CDR3 DNA reads TGTGCCAGCAGACCACCGATCAGCGGGGGGGCACGGAATGAGCAGTTCTTC.

The V gene is TRBV7-2, the J gene TRBJ2-3; D uncertain. The V end lost 1 base, the J end lost 4 bases, and 12 bases lay between the germline ends. Germline V gene lookup returns CDR1 SGHTA and CDR2 FQGNSA. CDR3 length: 15 residues. CDR3 coding DNA: TGTGCCAGCAGCTTAGGCGGCAGACTTTCAGATACGCAGTATTTT. Translation gives CASSLGGRLSDTQYF.

The chain recombines TRBV19 with TRBJ1-1, with a weak D call TRBD1 (6 bases). The germline V gene encodes CDR1 LNHDA and CDR2 SQIVND (reference sequence). The CDR3 is 13 residues long. V was clipped by 5 bases and J by 4 bases, with 11 bases between them. CDR3 sequence: CASSAGVGTEAFF. CDR3 DNA sequence: TGTGCCAGTAGTGCAGGGGTGGGCACTGAAGCTTTCTTT.

The chain uses TRBV29-1 and TRBJ1-2; 7 bases are shared with TRBD1. V was pared by 6 bases and J by 0 bases, with 4 bases of the junction left unmatched. The CDR3 loop spans 13 amino acids. Germline V gene lookup returns CDR1 SQVTM and CDR2 ANQGSEA. The CDR3 DNA sequence: TGCAGCGTCGCGACAGGGACTAACTATGGCTACACCTTC. This encodes CSVATGTNYGYTF.

In this sample, this clonotype turned up a few times. The gene calls are TRBV9 and TRBJ1-1, with 8 bases identical to TRBD1. Germline V lookup: CDR1 SGDLS, CDR2 YYNGEE. V was pared by 4 bases and J by 5 bases, with 7 bases of the junction left unmatched. The CDR3 is 14 residues long. The CDR3: CASSPRQGSTEAFF. CDR3 coding DNA: TGTGCCAGCAGCCCCAGACAGGGGAGTACTGAAGCTTTCTTT. Full variable domain (missing parts from reference TRBV9 and TRBJ1-1): DSGVTQTPKHLITATGQRVTLRCSPRSGDLSVYWYQQSLDQGLQFLIQYYNGEERAKGNILERFSAQQFPDLHSELNLSSLELGDSALYFCASSPRQGSTEAFFGQGTRLTVV.

This clonotype turned up a few times. V and J are TRBV6-6 and TRBJ2-5; possibly TRBD1 for D (5 bases). The V and J ends lost 0 bases and 4 bases respectively, with 9 bases between them. The length of the CDR3 is 14 residues. Germline V lookup: CDR1 MNHNY, CDR2 SVGAGI (reference sequence). CDR3 in amino acids: CASSYSERGETQYF. Written as DNA, the CDR3 is TGTGCCAGCAGTTACTCAGAAAGGGGAGAGACCCAGTACTTC.

CDR3 protein: CATSDQRTGTEAFF. CDR3 bases: TGTGCCACCAGTGACCAGAGGACAGGGACTGAAGCTTTCTTT. The V and J genes are TRBV24-1 and TRBJ1-1; TRBD1 matches 8 bases. V lost 4 bases to trimming and J lost 5 bases; unmatched junction nucleotides: 5. Looked up from germline, CDR1 is KGHDR and CDR2 is SFDVKD. The CDR3 has 14 amino acids.

Only a few counts were recorded for this clonotype. This rearrangement joins TRBV19 to TRBJ2-3, with 12 bases matching TRBD2. CDR1 is LNHDA, CDR2 SQIVND, per germline (reference sequence). This CDR3 has 14 residues. The V segment lost 7 bases and the J segment 3 bases; nucleotides outside the gene matches: 2. Written as DNA, the CDR3 is TGTGCCAGTAAGACTAGCGGGGGAACAGATACGCAGTATTTT. This sequence encodes CASKTSGGTDTQYF.

This clonotype occurred many times. The chain couples TRBV6-2 or TRBV6-3 to TRBJ2-1; D is perhaps TRBD2 (6 bases). CDR3 length: 14 amino acids. V was shortened by 6 bases and J by 8 bases, with 17 bases between the two germline ends. Germline V lookup: CDR1 MNHEY, CDR2 SVGEGT. As DNA, the CDR3 is TGTGCCAGCAGGAGACTTAGGGGACTCGATGAGCAGTTCTTC. Protein sequence: CASRRLRGLDEQFF.

This chain uses TRBV27 with TRBJ1-5; D call uncertain. The germline V gene encodes CDR1 MNHEY and CDR2 SMNVEV (reference sequence). V was trimmed by 5 bases and J by 0 bases, leaving 20 bases between them. CDR3 length equals 18 residues. This chain's CDR3 is CASSPLLGFSYSNQPQHF. In DNA, the CDR3 is TGTGCCAGCAGTCCCCTCCTCGGGTTTTCGTATAGCAATCAGCCCCAGCATTTT.

V usage is TRBV27 and J usage is TRBJ2-7, with 8 positions matching TRBD1. CDR1 is MNHEY, CDR2 SMNVEV, per germline (reference sequence). Losses at the gene ends were 5 bases for V and 3 bases for J; bases not matched to a gene: 9. The CDR3 spans 15 residues. CDR3 in amino acids: CASSETGTGDYEQYF. Written as DNA, the CDR3 is TGTGCCAGCAGTGAGACCGGGACAGGTGACTACGAGCAGTACTTC.

The chain carries TRBV19 and TRBJ1-1, with TRBD1 matching 9 bases. Losses at the gene ends were 4 bases for V and 2 bases for J; bases not matched to a gene: 2. The CDR3 extends over 14 amino acids. The V gene's germline CDR1 is LNHDA and CDR2 SQIVND (reference sequence). The CDR3 nucleotides read TGTGCCAGTAGTAGGACAGGGGTCAACACTGAAGCTTTCTTT. This translates into CASSRTGVNTEAFF.

The V gene is TRBV5-1, the J gene TRBJ1-1, with 8 nucleotides matching TRBD1. Trimming cost V 4 bases and J 5 bases; bases outside gene matches: 13. This CDR3 contains 16 residues. From germline, CDR1 is SGHRS and CDR2 YFSETQ. The CDR3 DNA sequence: TGCGCCAGCAGCCTTCAGGGCCCGACAGGGGAAACTGAAGCTTTCTTT. Protein sequence: CASSLQGPTGETEAFF.

This clonotype was seen a handful of times. The genes are TRBV18 and TRBJ1-2, with 7 bases lining up with TRBD1. Germline trimming cut 5 bases from V and 0 bases from J; bases unmatched to any gene: 6. Germline V gene sequence: CDR1 KGHSH, CDR2 LQKENI. The CDR3 is 15 amino acids. CDR3 coding DNA: TGTGCCAGCTCATTCAGACAGGGAGCTAACTATGGCTACACCTTC. Amino acids: CASSFRQGANYGYTF.